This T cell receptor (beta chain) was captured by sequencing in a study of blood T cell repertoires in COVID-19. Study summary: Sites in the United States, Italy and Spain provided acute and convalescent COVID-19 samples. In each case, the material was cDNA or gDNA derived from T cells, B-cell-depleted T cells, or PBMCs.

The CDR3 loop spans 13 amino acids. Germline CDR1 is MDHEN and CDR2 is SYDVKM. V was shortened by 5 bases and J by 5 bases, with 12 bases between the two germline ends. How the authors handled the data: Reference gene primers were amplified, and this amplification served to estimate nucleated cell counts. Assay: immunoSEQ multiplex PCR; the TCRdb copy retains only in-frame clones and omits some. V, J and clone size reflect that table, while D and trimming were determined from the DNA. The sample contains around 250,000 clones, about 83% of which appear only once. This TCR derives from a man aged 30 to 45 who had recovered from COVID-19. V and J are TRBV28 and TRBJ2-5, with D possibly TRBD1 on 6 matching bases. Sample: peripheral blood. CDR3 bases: TGTGCCAGCAGTCGAGGGGGAATGGAGACCCAGTACTTC. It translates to CASSRGGMETQYF.